Detailed here is one T cell receptor (beta chain). Its specificity is unknown. A J-beta primer mix and a sample-barcoded 5' primer were used in a second PCR of roughly 7 to 12 cycles. Any given sample supplied a minimum of 3 million CDR3-containing paired-end reads. Each CDR3 protein is one row after TCRdb ran MiXCR on the 5' RACE reads. The data contain approximately 800,000 distinct CDR3 sequences, about 56% of them singletons. These data are taken from a study of blood T cells in healthy people across ages. The V end lost 2 bases, the J end lost 0 bases, and 8 bases lay between the germline ends. The CDR3 runs 16 residues. Germline CDR1 reads MNHNS; CDR2 reads SASEGT. Study findings and constraints: Higher diversity, along with more naive CD4+ cells, distinguished long-lived donors from aged donors.

This chain connects TRBV6-1 to TRBJ2-6; no definite D call. This TCR derives from a man aged 35-49 years in good health. Sequenced input: blood. CDR3 sequence: CASSEQPFSGANVLTF. The CDR3 coding sequence is TGTGCCAGCAGTGAACAACCCTTCTCTGGGGCCAACGTCCTGACTTTC.